This T cell receptor (beta chain) was identified during a study of cytomegalovirus exposure and HLA in healthy donors. General study findings and limits: A later analysis, which compared TCR beta chains of equal frequency, found the HLA-associated ones more clonally expanded. Later work found most CMV-associated TCR beta chains apparently HLA-restricted. Donors were assumed by presence/absence analyses to have roughly uniform sequencing depth.

PCR primers comprised 60 Vbeta and 13 Jbeta primers. The repertoire was sequenced with immunoSEQ multiplex PCR; TCRdb's copy has only in-frame clones and lacks some. The repertoire holds some 200,000 clones, about 80% seen once, with roughly a sixth in the top ten. The CDR3 consists of 12 residues. Germline CDR1 MNHNY, CDR2 SVGAGI (reference sequence). With 5 bases removed from V and 15 bases from J, the gap between germline ends came to 14 bases. Note on this clone: Its specificity is unknown.

This receptor was identified in a man aged 40-55 years in good health and CMV-seronegative. The chain joins TRBV6-6 to TRBJ1-6; D is perhaps TRBD1 (6 bases). Sequenced: PBMCs. CDR3 nucleotide sequence: TGTGCCAGCAGTCCCTGGGGGGGCTTCCTCCACTTT. This encodes CASSPWGGFLHF.